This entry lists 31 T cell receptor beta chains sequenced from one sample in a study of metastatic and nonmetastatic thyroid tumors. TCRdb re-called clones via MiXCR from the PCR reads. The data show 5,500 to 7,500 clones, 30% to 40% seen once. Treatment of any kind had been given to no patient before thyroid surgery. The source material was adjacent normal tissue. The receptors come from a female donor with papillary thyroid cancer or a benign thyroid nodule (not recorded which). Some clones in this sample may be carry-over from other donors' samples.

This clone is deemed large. CDR3 region: CASSKQGAGFGLIEQFF. For the CDR3, the DNA is TGTGCCAGCAGTAAACAGGGGGCCGGGTTCGGTTTGATTGAGCAGTTCTTC. This chain uses TRBV6-4 with TRBJ2-1, with 9 nucleotides matching TRBD1. The CDR3 runs to 17 residues. Trimming at V came to 5 bases and at J to 9 bases, leaving 17 bases not matched to a gene. Germline CDR1 is MRHNA and CDR2 is SNTAGT.

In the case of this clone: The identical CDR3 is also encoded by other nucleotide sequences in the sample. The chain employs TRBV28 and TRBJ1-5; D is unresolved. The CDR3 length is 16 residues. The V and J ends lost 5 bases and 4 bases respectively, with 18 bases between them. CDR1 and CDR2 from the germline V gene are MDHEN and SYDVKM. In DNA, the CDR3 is TGTGCCAGCAGTCCGCGGGTCGTGACGGGGAATCAGCCCCAGCATTTT. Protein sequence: CASSPRVVTGNQPQHF. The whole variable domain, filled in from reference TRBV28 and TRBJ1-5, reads DVKVTQSSRYLVKRTGEKVFLECVQDMDHENMFWYRQDPGLGLRLIYFSYDVKMKEKGDIPEGYSVSREKKERFSLILESASTNQTSMYLCASSPRVVTGNQPQHFGDGTRLSIL.

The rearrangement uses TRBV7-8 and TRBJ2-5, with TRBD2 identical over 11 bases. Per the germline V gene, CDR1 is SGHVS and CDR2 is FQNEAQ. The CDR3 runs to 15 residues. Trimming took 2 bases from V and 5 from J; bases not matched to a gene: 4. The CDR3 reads CASSLSASGRETQYF. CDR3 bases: TGTGCCAGCAGCTTATCAGCTAGCGGGAGGGAGACCCAGTACTTC.

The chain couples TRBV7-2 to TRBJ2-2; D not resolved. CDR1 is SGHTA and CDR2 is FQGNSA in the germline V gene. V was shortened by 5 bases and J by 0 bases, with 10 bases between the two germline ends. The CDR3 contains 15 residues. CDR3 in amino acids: CASSPSSPNTGELFF. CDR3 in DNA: TGTGCCAGCAGCCCATCCAGCCCGAACACCGGGGAGCTGTTTTTT.

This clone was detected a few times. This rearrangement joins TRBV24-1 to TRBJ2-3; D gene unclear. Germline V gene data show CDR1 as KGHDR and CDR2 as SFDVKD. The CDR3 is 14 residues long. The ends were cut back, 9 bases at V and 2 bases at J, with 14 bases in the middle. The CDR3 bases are TGTGCCACCGGTCCGAAGCAGACCACAGATACGCAGTATTTT. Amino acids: CATGPKQTTDTQYF.

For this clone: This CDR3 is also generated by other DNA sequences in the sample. The CDR3 DNA reads as TGTGCCAGCAGAGACAGGGGCTACGAGCAGTACTTC. Protein: CASRDRGYEQYF. This chain connects TRBV2 to TRBJ2-7, with TRBD1 matching over 8 bases. The CDR3 runs to 12 residues. V dropped 6 bases and J dropped 3; count of bases not matched to a gene: 1. Germline lookup yields CDR1 SNHLY and CDR2 FYNNEI.

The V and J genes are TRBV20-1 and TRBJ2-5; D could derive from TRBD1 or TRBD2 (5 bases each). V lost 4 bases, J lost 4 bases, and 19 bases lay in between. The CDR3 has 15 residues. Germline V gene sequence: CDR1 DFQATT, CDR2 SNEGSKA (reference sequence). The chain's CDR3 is CSAIRGRVGGETQYF. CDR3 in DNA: TGCAGTGCTATTCGGGGCAGGGTAGGAGGAGAGACCCAGTACTTC.

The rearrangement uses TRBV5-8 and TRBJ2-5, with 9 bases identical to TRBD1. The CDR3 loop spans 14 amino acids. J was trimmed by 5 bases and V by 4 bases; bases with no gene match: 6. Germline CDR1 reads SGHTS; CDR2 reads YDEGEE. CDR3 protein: CASSTGTGLETQYF. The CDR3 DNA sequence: TGTGCCAGCAGCACCGGGACAGGGCTGGAGACCCAGTACTTC.

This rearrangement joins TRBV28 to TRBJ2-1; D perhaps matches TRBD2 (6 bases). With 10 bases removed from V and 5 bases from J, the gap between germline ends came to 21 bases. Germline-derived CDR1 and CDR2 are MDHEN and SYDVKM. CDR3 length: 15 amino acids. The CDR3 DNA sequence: TGTGCCACTAAGGCGGGGTACGGACTTAACAATGAGCAGTTCTTC. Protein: CATKAGYGLNNEQFF.

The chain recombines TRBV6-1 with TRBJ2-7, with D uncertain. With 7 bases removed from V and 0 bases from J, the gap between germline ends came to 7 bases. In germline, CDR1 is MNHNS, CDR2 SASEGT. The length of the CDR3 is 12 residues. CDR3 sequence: CASIESSYEQYF. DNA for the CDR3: TGTGCCAGCATTGAGTCCTCCTACGAGCAGTACTTC.

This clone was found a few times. CDR3 coding DNA: TGTGCCAGCAGTTCAGGGGGGTATCGTCAGCCCCAGCATTTT. Protein product: CASSSGGYRQPQHF. V is TRBV27 and J is TRBJ1-5, with 7 bases aligning to TRBD1. Trimming cost V 4 bases and J 6 bases; bases outside gene matches: 6. The CDR3 runs 14 residues. Germline V gene lookup returns CDR1 MNHEY and CDR2 SMNVEV (reference sequence).

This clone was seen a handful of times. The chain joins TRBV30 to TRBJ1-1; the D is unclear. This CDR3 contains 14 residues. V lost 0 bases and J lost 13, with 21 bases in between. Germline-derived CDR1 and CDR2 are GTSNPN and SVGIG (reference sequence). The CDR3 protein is CAWSVALGGDNDFF. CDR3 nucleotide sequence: TGTGCCTGGAGTGTAGCCCTAGGTGGCGATAATGATTTCTTT.

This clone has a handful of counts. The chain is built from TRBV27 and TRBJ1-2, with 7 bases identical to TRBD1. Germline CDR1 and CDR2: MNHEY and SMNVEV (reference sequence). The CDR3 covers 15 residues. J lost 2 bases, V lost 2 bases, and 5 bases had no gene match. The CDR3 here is CASSLGAGGNYGYTF. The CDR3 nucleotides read TGTGCCAGCAGTTTAGGGGCAGGGGGAAACTATGGCTACACCTTC.

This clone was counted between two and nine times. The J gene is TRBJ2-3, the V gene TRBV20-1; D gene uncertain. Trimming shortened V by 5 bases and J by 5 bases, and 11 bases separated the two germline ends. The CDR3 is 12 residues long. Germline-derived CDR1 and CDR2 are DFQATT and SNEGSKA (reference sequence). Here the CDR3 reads CSAESKRDTQYF. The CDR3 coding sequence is TGCAGTGCTGAATCCAAGCGAGATACGCAGTATTTT.

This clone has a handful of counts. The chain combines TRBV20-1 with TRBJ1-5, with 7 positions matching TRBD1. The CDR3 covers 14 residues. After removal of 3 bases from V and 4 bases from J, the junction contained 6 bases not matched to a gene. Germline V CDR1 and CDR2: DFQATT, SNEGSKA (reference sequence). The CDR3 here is CSARRQGLNQPQHF. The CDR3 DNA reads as TGCAGTGCTAGGCGACAGGGCCTGAATCAGCCCCAGCATTTT.

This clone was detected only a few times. CDR3 nucleotides: TGTGCCAGCAGCCAACCGGGACAGCCGAATCAGCCCCAGCATTTT. Protein sequence: CASSQPGQPNQPQHF. The chain links TRBV28 to TRBJ1-5; 7 positions agree with TRBD1. Germline V gene sequence: CDR1 MDHEN, CDR2 SYDVKM. The length of the CDR3 is 15 residues. V lost 6 bases and J lost 4; bases outside the gene matches: 9.

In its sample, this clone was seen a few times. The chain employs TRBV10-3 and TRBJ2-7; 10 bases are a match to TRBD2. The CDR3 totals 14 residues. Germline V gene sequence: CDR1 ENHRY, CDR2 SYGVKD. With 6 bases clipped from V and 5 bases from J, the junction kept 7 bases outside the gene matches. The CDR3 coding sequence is TGTGCCATCAGACCCTCCGGGACTAGCGACGAGCAGTACTTC. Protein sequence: CAIRPSGTSDEQYF.

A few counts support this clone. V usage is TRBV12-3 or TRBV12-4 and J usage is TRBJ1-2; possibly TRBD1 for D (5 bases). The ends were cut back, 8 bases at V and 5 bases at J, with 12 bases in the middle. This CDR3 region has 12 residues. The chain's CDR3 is CASSARQYGYTF. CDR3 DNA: TGTGCCAGCTCAGCAAGACAGTATGGCTACACCTTC.

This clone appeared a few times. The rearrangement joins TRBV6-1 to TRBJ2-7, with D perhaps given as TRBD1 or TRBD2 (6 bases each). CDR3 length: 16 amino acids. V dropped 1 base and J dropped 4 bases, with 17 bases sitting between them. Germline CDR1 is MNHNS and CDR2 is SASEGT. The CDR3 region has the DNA TGTGCCAGCAGTGAAGAAGGGGGGACGGGATTGTACGAGCAGTACTTC. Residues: CASSEEGGTGLYEQYF.

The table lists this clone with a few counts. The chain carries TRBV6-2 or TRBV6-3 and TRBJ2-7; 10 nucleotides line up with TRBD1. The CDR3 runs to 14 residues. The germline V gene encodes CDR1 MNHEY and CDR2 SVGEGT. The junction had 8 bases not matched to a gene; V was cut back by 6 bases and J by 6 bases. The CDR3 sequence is CASSPGTGVLEQYF. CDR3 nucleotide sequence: TGTGCCAGCAGCCCCGGGACAGGGGTGCTCGAGCAGTACTTC.

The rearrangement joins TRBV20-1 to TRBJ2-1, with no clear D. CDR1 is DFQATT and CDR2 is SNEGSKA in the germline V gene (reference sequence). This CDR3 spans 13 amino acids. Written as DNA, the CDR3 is TGCAGCGCGAAGCATGGCCCCCACAATGAGCAGTTCTTC. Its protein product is CSAKHGPHNEQFF.

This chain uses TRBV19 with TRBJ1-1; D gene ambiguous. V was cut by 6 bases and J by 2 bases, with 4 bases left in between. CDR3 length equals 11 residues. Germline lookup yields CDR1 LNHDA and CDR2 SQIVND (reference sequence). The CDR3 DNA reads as TGTGCCAGTAGCAGAAACACTGAAGCTTTCTTT. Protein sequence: CASSRNTEAFF.

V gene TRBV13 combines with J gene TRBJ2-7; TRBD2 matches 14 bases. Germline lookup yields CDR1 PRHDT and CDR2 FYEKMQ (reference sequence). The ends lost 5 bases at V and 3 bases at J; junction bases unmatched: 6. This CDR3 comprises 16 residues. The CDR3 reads CASSPEGTSGSYEQYF. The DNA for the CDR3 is TGTGCCAGCAGCCCCGAAGGGACTAGCGGGAGCTACGAGCAGTACTTC.

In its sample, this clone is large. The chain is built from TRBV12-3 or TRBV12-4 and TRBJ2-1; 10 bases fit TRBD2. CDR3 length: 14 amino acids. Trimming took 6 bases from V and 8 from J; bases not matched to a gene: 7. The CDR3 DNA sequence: TGTGCCAGCAGGATAGCGGGGGGTCGCCATGAGCAGTTCTTC. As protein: CASRIAGGRHEQFF.

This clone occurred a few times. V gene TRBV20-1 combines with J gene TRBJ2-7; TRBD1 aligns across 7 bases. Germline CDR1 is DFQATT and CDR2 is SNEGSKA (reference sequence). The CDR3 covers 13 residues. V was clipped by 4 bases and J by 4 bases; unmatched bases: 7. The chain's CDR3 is CSATPGTEYEQYF. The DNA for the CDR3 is TGCAGTGCTACCCCCGGGACAGAATACGAGCAGTACTTC.

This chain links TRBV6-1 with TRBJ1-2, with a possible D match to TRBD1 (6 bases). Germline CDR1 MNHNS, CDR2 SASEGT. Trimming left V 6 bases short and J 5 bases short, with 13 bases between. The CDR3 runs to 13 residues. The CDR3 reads CASRTGKWYGYTF. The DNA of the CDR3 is TGTGCCAGCAGGACAGGAAAATGGTATGGCTACACCTTC.

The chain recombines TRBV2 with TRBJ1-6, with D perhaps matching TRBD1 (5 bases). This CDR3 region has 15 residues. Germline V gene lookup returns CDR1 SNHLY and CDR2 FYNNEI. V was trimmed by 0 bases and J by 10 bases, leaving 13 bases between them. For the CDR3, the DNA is TGTGCCAGCAGTGAAGCTGCGGGGGGAGGATCACCCCTCCACTTT. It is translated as CASSEAAGGGSPLHF. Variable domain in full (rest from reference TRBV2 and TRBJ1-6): EPEVTQTPSHQVTQMGQEVILRCVPISNHLYFYWYRQILGQKVEFLVSFYNNEISEKSEIFDDQFSVERPDGSNFTLKIRSTKLEDSAMYFCASSEAAGGGSPLHFGNGTRLTVT.

Written as DNA, the CDR3 is TGTGCCACCAGTGACCAGACAGTTTCGGGCACCGGGGAGCTGTTTTTT. This translates into CATSDQTVSGTGELFF. This chain links TRBV24-1 with TRBJ2-2, with D possibly being TRBD1 (5 bases). Trimming stripped 4 bases from V and 4 bases from J, with 15 bases between. CDR3 size: 16 residues. Germline assignment: CDR1 KGHDR and CDR2 SFDVKD.

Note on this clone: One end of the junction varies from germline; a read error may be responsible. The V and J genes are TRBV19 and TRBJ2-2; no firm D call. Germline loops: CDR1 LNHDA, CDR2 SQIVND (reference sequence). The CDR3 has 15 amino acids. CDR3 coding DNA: TGTGACAGTAGTATAGATGGGTCAGTGAACGGCGAGCTGTTTTTT. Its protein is CDSSIDGSVNGELFF.

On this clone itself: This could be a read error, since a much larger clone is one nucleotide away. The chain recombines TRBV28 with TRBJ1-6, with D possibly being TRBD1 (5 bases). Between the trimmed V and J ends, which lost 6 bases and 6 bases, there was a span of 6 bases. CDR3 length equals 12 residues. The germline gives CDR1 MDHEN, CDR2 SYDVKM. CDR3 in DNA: TGTGCCAGCAGCCAGGGTAATTCACCCCTCCACTTT. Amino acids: CASSQGNSPLHF.

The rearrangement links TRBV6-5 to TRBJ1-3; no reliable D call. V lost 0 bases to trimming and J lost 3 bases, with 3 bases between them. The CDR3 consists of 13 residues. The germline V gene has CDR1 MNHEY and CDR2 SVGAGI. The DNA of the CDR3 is TGTGCCAGCAGTTACTCGCGTGGAAACACCATATATTTT. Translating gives CASSYSRGNTIYF.